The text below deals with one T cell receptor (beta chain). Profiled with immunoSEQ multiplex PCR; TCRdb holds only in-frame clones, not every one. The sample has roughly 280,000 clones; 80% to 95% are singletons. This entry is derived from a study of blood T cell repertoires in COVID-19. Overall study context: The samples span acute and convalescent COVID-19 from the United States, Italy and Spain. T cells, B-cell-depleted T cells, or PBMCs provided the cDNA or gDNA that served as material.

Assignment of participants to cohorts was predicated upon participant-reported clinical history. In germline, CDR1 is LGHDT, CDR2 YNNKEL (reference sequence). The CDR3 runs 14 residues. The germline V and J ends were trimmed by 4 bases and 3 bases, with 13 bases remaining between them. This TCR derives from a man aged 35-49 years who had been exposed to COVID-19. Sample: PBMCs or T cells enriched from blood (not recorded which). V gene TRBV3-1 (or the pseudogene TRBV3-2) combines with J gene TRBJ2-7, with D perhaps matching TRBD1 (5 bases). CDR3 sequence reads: CASSRDLTDYEQYF. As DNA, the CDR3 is TGTGCCAGCAGCCGAGATCTGACAGACTACGAGCAGTACTTC.